The sequence of this TCR beta chain was determined in a study of T-cell memory formation after mild COVID-19. Notes on the study in general: Day 15 to 85 contracting clones showed balanced CD4/CD8; day 15 to 37 expanders favored CD4+.

With respect to this clonotype: Its matching antigen is unknown.

Each CDR3 protein is one row after TCRdb ran MiXCR on the 5' RACE reads. In the table there are 300,000 to 350,000 distinct CDR3 sequences, approximately 13% of which are singletons. Input material: PBMCs or a T cell subset sorted from them (not recorded which). This TCR was recovered from a man aged 18-30 years who had mild COVID-19 (a few samples of this study predate the infection). Cell type and time point are not known.

CDR3 residues: CSASVRTGTQYF. The CDR3 nucleotides read TGCAGTGCTAGCGTCCGGACAGGGACCCAGTACTTC. This sequence joins TRBV20-1 and TRBJ2-5; 7 bases are a match to TRBD1. The V gene end was trimmed by 3 bases and the J gene end by 7 bases; junction bases not matched to a gene: 5. The length of the CDR3 is 12 residues. Looked up from germline, CDR1 is DFQATT and CDR2 is SNEGSKA (reference sequence).